Each of the 20 T cell receptor beta chains below was sequenced from the same sample in a study of blood T cell repertoires in COVID-19. Sequenced by immunoSEQ multiplex PCR; TCRdb stores in-frame clones only, minus some. This table holds 170,000 or so clones, more than 85% found once. Material for sequencing was peripheral blood. The receptors were sampled from a man aged 40-49 years with active or convalescent COVID-19.

The sample holds one count of this clone. J is TRBJ2-1 and V is TRBV27; 8 nucleotides line up with TRBD2. Looked up from germline, CDR1 is MNHEY and CDR2 is SMNVEV (reference sequence). The V segment lost 6 bases and the J segment 7 bases; nucleotides outside the gene matches: 14. CDR3 length equals 16 residues. CDR3 DNA: TGTGCCAGCAGGCCGACTAGCGACTCGGGTGGGAATGAGCAGTTCTTC. This encodes CASRPTSDSGGNEQFF.

This chain links TRBV25-1 with TRBJ2-2, with a weak D call TRBD2 (6 bases). Trimming took off 5 bases at V and 3 bases at J, with 10 bases between the two ends. CDR3 length: 14 residues. The V gene's germline CDR1 is MGHDK and CDR2 SYGVNS. The CDR3: CASSLGLHTGELFF. The CDR3 DNA is TGTGCCAGCAGTCTGGGACTTCACACCGGGGAGCTGTTTTTT.

The rearrangement uses TRBV11-2 and TRBJ1-6; 7 nucleotides line up with TRBD1. Trimming removed 3 bases from V and 4 bases from J; junction bases left unmatched: 0. The germline V gene encodes CDR1 SGHAT and CDR2 FQNNGV. The CDR3 consists of 14 residues. DNA of the CDR3: TGTGCCAGCAGCTTGGACAGGTATAATTCACCCCTCCACTTT. Its protein product is CASSLDRYNSPLHF.

In its sample, this clone was seen a few times. V gene TRBV6-6 combines with J gene TRBJ1-1; D perhaps matches TRBD1 (6 bases). This CDR3 has 15 amino acids. Germline V CDR1 and CDR2: MNHNY, SVGAGI (reference sequence). The germline V and J ends were trimmed by 5 bases and 6 bases, with 19 bases remaining between them. The CDR3 protein is CASSDPTGGNAEAFF. For the CDR3, the DNA is TGTGCCAGCAGTGACCCGACAGGTGGAAACGCTGAAGCTTTCTTT.

V gene TRBV15 combines with J gene TRBJ2-1; 10 bases map to TRBD1. CDR3 length: 14 residues. Germline V lookup: CDR1 LNHNV, CDR2 YYDKDF (reference sequence). V lost 4 bases and J lost 5; bases outside the gene matches: 2. The CDR3: CATSTGTGDNEQFF. The CDR3 DNA sequence: TGTGCCACCAGCACCGGGACAGGGGACAATGAGCAGTTCTTC.

This sequence joins TRBV4-1 and TRBJ1-5; 9 bases fit TRBD1. The CDR3 contains 15 residues. V was pared by 3 bases and J by 2 bases, with 2 bases of the junction left unmatched. The germline V gene encodes CDR1 MGHRA and CDR2 YSYEKL. CDR3 in DNA: TGCGCCAGCAGCCACGGGGACAGGGGCAATCAGCCCCAGCATTTT. This sequence encodes CASSHGDRGNQPQHF.

The CDR3 is CASSPSQNEKLFF. The CDR3 DNA reads as TGTGCCAGCTCACCGTCCCAGAATGAAAAACTGTTTTTT. The chain links TRBV18 to TRBJ1-4; D remains unclear. The CDR3 length is 13 residues. Germline assignment: CDR1 KGHSH and CDR2 LQKENI. V lost 3 bases to trimming and J lost 5 bases, with 7 bases between them.

On this clone itself: One junction end does not reproduce the germline sequence, and a read error may be involved. The chain has TRBV7-7 and TRBJ1-3, with 11 bases fitting TRBD1. Germline V gene sequence: CDR1 SSHAT, CDR2 FNYEAQ (reference sequence). This CDR3 is 13 amino acids long. The CDR3 DNA reads TGTGCTAGCAGCCAGGGACAGGGGGGCACCATATATTTT. It translates to CASSQGQGGTIYF.

The J gene is TRBJ1-4, the V gene TRBV19; a weak D match, TRBD1 (6 bases). The CDR3 extends over 18 amino acids. The V end lost 3 bases, the J end lost 3 bases, and 20 bases lay between the germline ends. Germline loops: CDR1 LNHDA, CDR2 SQIVND (reference sequence). CDR3 amino acids: CASSMASWGRGPNEKLFF. The CDR3 nucleotides are TGTGCCAGTAGTATGGCCAGTTGGGGGCGAGGACCTAATGAAAAACTGTTTTTT.

The V and J genes are TRBV11-2 and TRBJ2-5; 8 bases are shared with TRBD2. CDR3 size: 15 residues. Trimming took 1 base from V and 2 from J; bases not matched to a gene: 3. Germline V gene data show CDR1 as SGHAT and CDR2 as FQNNGV. The CDR3 coding sequence is TGTGCCAGCAGCTTAGGTAGCGGGGAGCAAGAGACCCAGTACTTC. This sequence encodes CASSLGSGEQETQYF.

The CDR3 loop reads CAWQSVRNGAYEQYF. Written as DNA, the CDR3 is TGTGCCTGGCAAAGTGTTAGGAACGGAGCCTACGAGCAGTACTTC. V gene TRBV30 combines with J gene TRBJ2-7; D gene ambiguous. CDR3 size: 15 residues. V gave up 5 bases and J gave up 2 bases, with 19 bases separating them. The germline V gene has CDR1 GTSNPN and CDR2 SVGIG (reference sequence).

The J gene is TRBJ1-1, the V gene TRBV4-1; no definite D call. V lost 0 bases, J lost 1 base, and 6 bases lay in between. Looked up from germline, CDR1 is MGHRA and CDR2 is YSYEKL. This CDR3 spans 14 amino acids. CDR3 sequence (DNA): TGCGCCAGCAGCCAAGATGCAGGGAACACTGAAGCTTTCTTT. It yields the protein CASSQDAGNTEAFF.

Concerning this clone itself: A junction end diverges from the germline sequence, so it may reflect a read error. The chain has TRBV7-7 and TRBJ2-5; 7 positions match TRBD1. The CDR3 covers 15 residues. The germline CDR1 and CDR2 sequences are SSHAT and FNYEAQ (reference sequence). CDR3 amino acids: CASSLGFDRDETQYF. The CDR3 DNA sequence: TGTGCTAGCAGCTTAGGTTTTGACAGGGATGAGACCCAGTACTTC.

This clone was found a few times. This chain connects TRBV2 to TRBJ1-4; TRBD1 matches 7 bases. V lost 1 base to trimming and J lost 7 bases; unmatched junction nucleotides: 6. The CDR3 consists of 15 residues. CDR1 is SNHLY, CDR2 FYNNEI, per germline. For the CDR3, the DNA is TGTGCCAGCAGTGAAGGGGGGACAGTGGGTGAAAAACTGTTTTTT. As protein: CASSEGGTVGEKLFF. The full variable domain, rest sourced from reference TRBV2 and TRBJ1-4, is EPEVTQTPSHQVTQMGQEVILRCVPISNHLYFYWYRQILGQKVEFLVSFYNNEISEKSEIFDDQFSVERPDGSNFTLKIRSTKLEDSAMYFCASSEGGTVGEKLFFGSGTQLSVL.

This rearrangement joins TRBV9 to TRBJ1-6; 9 bases are a match to TRBD1. The V gene end was trimmed by 4 bases and the J gene end by 10 bases; junction bases not matched to a gene: 9. The CDR3 consists of 15 residues. Germline V gene lookup returns CDR1 SGDLS and CDR2 YYNGEE. The CDR3 loop is CASSQTGGAWSPLHF. In DNA, the CDR3 is TGTGCCAGCAGCCAAACAGGGGGCGCATGGTCACCCCTCCACTTT.

The gene calls are TRBV10-3 and TRBJ1-5; TRBD1 matches at 11 bases. The germline V gene encodes CDR1 ENHRY and CDR2 SYGVKD. Trimming at V came to 8 bases and at J to 2 bases, leaving 2 bases not matched to a gene. The CDR3 spans 14 residues. The CDR3 nucleotides read TGTGCCATCGGGGACAGGGGGGGCAATCAGCCCCAGCATTTT. Its protein product is CAIGDRGGNQPQHF.

The rearrangement joins TRBV3-1 (or the pseudogene TRBV3-2) to TRBJ1-1; D not resolved. Trimming removed 11 bases from V and 2 bases from J, with 9 bases in between. The CDR3 length is 11 residues. Germline V gene data show CDR1 as LGHDT and CDR2 as YNNKEL (reference sequence). The chain's CDR3 is CAAYQNTEAFF. In nucleotides, the CDR3 is TGTGCCGCCTACCAAAACACTGAAGCTTTCTTT.

The V gene is TRBV7-3, the J gene TRBJ2-1; D perhaps matches TRBD2 (6 bases). CDR3 size: 15 residues. CDR1 and CDR2 (germline): SGHTA, FQGTGA. V lost 5 bases to trimming and J lost 0 bases, with 11 bases between them. The CDR3 sequence: CASSVRDSSYNEQFF. In DNA, the CDR3 is TGTGCCAGCAGCGTCCGGGACTCCTCCTACAATGAGCAGTTCTTC. Supplemented by reference TRBV7-3 and TRBJ2-1, the full variable domain reads GAGVSQTPSNKVTEKGKYVELRCDPISGHTALYWYRQSLGQGPEFLIYFQGTGAADDSGLPNDRFFAVRPEGSVSTLKIQRTERGDSAVYLCASSVRDSSYNEQFFGPGTRLTVL.

The rearrangement uses TRBV12-3 or TRBV12-4 and TRBJ2-7; tentative D call: TRBD1 (5 bases). The CDR3 sequence is 13 residues long. Trimming shortened V by 6 bases and J by 3 bases, and 12 bases separated the two germline ends. The CDR3 sequence: CASSPSGYYEQYF. The CDR3 DNA follows: TGTGCCAGCAGCCCATCAGGGTACTACGAGCAGTACTTC.

The J gene is TRBJ2-5, the V gene TRBV30, with 10 bases fitting TRBD1. The CDR3 has 17 residues. Germline loops: CDR1 GTSNPN, CDR2 SVGIG (reference sequence). Germline trimming cut 0 bases from V and 6 bases from J; bases unmatched to any gene: 13. CDR3 in DNA: TGTGCCTGGAGTGTAGGTGGGGGGACAGGGGCAGAGAAGACCCAGTACTTC. Amino acids: CAWSVGGGTGAEKTQYF.